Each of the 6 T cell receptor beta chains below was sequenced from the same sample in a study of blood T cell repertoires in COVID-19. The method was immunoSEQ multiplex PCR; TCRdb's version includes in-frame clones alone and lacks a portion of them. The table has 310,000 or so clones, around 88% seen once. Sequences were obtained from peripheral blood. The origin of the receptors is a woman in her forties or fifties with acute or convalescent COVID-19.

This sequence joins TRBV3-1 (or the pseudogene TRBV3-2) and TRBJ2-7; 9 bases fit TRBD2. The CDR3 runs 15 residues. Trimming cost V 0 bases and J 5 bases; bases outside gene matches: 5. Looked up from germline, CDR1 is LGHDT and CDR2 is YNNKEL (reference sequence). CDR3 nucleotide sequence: TGTGCCAGCAGCCAAGATGTAGCGGGAGTCAACGAGCAGTACTTC. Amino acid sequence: CASSQDVAGVNEQYF.

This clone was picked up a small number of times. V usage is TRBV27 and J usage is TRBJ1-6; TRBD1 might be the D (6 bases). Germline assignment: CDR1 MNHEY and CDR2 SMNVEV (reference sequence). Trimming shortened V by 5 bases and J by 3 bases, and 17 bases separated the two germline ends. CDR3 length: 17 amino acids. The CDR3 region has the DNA TGTGCCAGCAGTAAAAAGGACAGTAGTCTCTATAATTCACCCCTCCACTTT. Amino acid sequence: CASSKKDSSLYNSPLHF.

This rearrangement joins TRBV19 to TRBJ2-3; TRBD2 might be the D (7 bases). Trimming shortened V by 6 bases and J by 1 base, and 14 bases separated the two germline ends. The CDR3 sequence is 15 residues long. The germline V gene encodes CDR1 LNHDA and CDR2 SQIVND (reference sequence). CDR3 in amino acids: CASRRKGGGTDTQYF. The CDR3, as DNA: TGTGCCAGTAGAAGGAAGGGGGGGGGCACAGATACGCAGTATTTT. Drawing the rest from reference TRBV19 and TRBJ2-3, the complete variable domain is DGGITQSPKYLFRKEGQNVTLSCEQNLNHDAMYWYRQDPGQGLRLIYYSQIVNDFQKGDIAEGYSVSREKKESFPLTVTSAQKNPTAFYLCASRRKGGGTDTQYFGPGTRLTVL.

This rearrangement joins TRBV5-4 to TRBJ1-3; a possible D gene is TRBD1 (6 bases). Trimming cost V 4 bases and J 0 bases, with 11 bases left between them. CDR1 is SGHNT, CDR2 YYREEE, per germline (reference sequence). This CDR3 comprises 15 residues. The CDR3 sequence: CASSIGQPSGNTIYF. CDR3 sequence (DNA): TGTGCCAGCAGCATCGGACAGCCCTCTGGAAACACCATATATTTT.

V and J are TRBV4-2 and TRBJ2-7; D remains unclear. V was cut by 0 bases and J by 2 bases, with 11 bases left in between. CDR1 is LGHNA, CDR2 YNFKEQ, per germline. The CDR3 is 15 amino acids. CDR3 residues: CASSQEALVPYEQYF. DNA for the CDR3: TGTGCCAGCAGCCAAGAAGCTCTAGTACCCTACGAGCAGTACTTC.

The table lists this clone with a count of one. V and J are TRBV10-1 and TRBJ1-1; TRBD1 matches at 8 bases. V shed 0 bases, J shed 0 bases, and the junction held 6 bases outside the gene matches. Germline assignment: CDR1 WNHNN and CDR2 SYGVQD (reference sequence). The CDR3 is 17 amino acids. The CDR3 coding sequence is TGCGCCAGCAGTGAGTCCATTACAGGGGGTCTGAACACTGAAGCTTTCTTT. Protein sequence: CASSESITGGLNTEAFF.